Presented here are 16 T cell receptor beta chains from one specimen sequenced in a study of cytomegalovirus exposure and HLA in healthy donors. Amplification used 60 Vbeta primers and 13 Jbeta primers. Only in-frame clones appear in the TCRdb table, and some are missing; sequencing was by immunoSEQ multiplex PCR. The repertoire holds some 200,000 clones, approximately 79% seen once, with less than 2% in the top ten. Material for sequencing was PBMCs. These receptor sequences come from a man aged 45 to 65 in good health and CMV-seronegative.

The chain uses TRBV28 and TRBJ1-4; the D is unclear. Germline V gene lookup returns CDR1 MDHEN and CDR2 SYDVKM. V lost 11 bases to trimming and J lost 10 bases, with 23 bases between them. CDR3 length: 14 amino acids. The CDR3 DNA is TGTGCCGTCCGCCCCCAGGTGGTTCGGGGAAAACTGTTTTTT. This codes for CAVRPQVVRGKLFF.

This clone is a singleton in its sample. This sequence joins TRBV5-1 and TRBJ2-7, with TRBD2 matching 12 bases. V gave up 0 bases and J gave up 0 bases; unmatched junction bases: 4. The CDR3 length is 17 residues. The germline V gene encodes CDR1 SGHRS and CDR2 YFSETQ. CDR3 region: CASSLGLAGVISYEQYF. The CDR3 DNA is TGCGCCAGCAGCTTGGGACTAGCGGGAGTCATCTCCTACGAGCAGTACTTC.

The J gene is TRBJ2-7, the V gene TRBV18, with 12 bases fitting TRBD2. CDR3 size: 15 residues. V was clipped by 3 bases and J by 2 bases; unmatched bases: 2. Germline V gene data show CDR1 as KGHSH and CDR2 as LQKENI. The CDR3 region has the DNA TGTGCCAGCTCACCTACTAGCGGGAGGACCTACGAGCAGTACTTC. Its translation: CASSPTSGRTYEQYF.

The chain employs TRBV11-2 and TRBJ2-5; D is uncertain. V lost 8 bases, J lost 2 bases, and 15 bases lay in between. Germline V gives CDR1 SGHAT, CDR2 FQNNGV. The CDR3 loop spans 14 amino acids. The DNA of the CDR3 is TGTGCCAGCTCTTTTCTGCGGAAGCAAGAGACCCAGTACTTC. Translation: CASSFLRKQETQYF.

The rearrangement joins TRBV30 to TRBJ2-7; D uncertain. V lost 4 bases and J 5 bases, leaving 9 bases between the germline ends. The germline gives CDR1 GTSNPN, CDR2 SVGIG (reference sequence). The CDR3 runs to 11 residues. Here the CDR3 reads CAWTSSHEQYF. The DNA of the CDR3 is TGTGCCTGGACCAGTAGCCACGAGCAGTACTTC.

Only a few counts were recorded for this clone. V is TRBV5-6 and J is TRBJ2-2; 8 positions agree with TRBD1. CDR3 length: 14 amino acids. Germline values: CDR1 SGHDT, CDR2 YYEEEE. V lost 4 bases to trimming and J lost 7 bases; unmatched junction nucleotides: 6. The CDR3 protein is CASSGRTGLGELFF. CDR3 DNA sequence: TGTGCCAGCAGCGGACGGACAGGGCTCGGGGAGCTGTTTTTT. The entire variable domain, with the rest obtained from reference TRBV5-6 and TRBJ2-2, is as follows: DAGVTQSPTHLIKTRGQQVTLRCSPKSGHDTVSWYQQALGQGPQFIFQYYEEEERQRGNFPDRFSGHQFPNYSSELNVNALLLGDSALYLCASSGRTGLGELFFGEGSRLTVL.

The genes are TRBV9 and TRBJ2-1; possibly TRBD1 for D (5 bases). V shed 1 base and J shed 9 bases, with 11 bases lying between them. The CDR3 is 13 residues long. Germline CDR1 reads SGDLS; CDR2 reads YYNGEE. CDR3 sequence reads: CASSVTQGGEQFF. CDR3 nucleotide sequence: TGTGCCAGCAGCGTAACGCAGGGCGGTGAGCAGTTCTTC.

The chain links TRBV7-9 to TRBJ2-1; 8 nucleotides match TRBD1. CDR1 is SEHNR and CDR2 is FQNEAQ in the germline V gene (reference sequence). J was trimmed by 5 bases and V by 5 bases; bases with no gene match: 8. The CDR3 has 15 amino acids. CDR3 region: CASSSYRGSHNEQFF. CDR3 in DNA: TGTGCCAGCAGCAGTTACAGGGGGTCCCACAATGAGCAGTTCTTC.

The J gene is TRBJ1-5, the V gene TRBV6-6, with D perhaps matching TRBD1 (5 bases). There are 13 residues in the CDR3. Looked up from germline, CDR1 is MNHNY and CDR2 is SVGAGI (reference sequence). V shed 6 bases and J shed 6 bases, with 12 bases lying between them. The CDR3 DNA reads TGTGCCAGCAGCCACGACAGTGTTCAGCCCCAGCATTTT. Encoded protein: CASSHDSVQPQHF.

The V call is TRBV2, the J call TRBJ1-1; perhaps TRBD1 as D (6 bases). The length of the CDR3 is 11 residues. Between the trimmed V and J ends, which lost 6 bases and 11 bases, there was a span of 13 bases. Germline CDR1 is SNHLY and CDR2 is FYNNEI. The CDR3 reads CASRLQGEAFF. The DNA for the CDR3 is TGTGCCAGCAGGCTACAGGGTGAGGCTTTCTTT.

J is TRBJ2-5 and V is TRBV7-9; tentatively, D is TRBD2 (6 bases). Trimming removed 1 base at V and 11 bases at J, with 14 bases between. CDR3 length equals 13 residues. CDR1 and CDR2 from the germline V gene are SEHNR and FQNEAQ (reference sequence). CDR3 protein: CASSLDGGPEQYF. The CDR3 DNA is TGTGCCAGCAGCTTAGATGGAGGGCCGGAGCAGTACTTC.

This clone occurred once. V usage is TRBV12-5 and J usage is TRBJ2-1; a possible D gene is TRBD2 (6 bases). The CDR3 sequence is 15 residues long. Trimming cost V 1 base and J 3 bases, with 10 bases left between them. In germline, CDR1 is LGHNT, CDR2 FRNRAP. The CDR3 coding sequence is TGTGCTAGTGGTTTGGGTAGCGGAGGCTACAATGAGCAGTTCTTC. Its protein is CASGLGSGGYNEQFF. The full variable domain, rest sourced from reference TRBV12-5 and TRBJ2-1, is DARVTQTPRHKVTEMGQEVTMRCQPILGHNTVFWYRQTMMQGLELLAYFRNRAPLDDSGMPKDRFSAEMPDATLATLKIQPSEPRDSAVYFCASGLGSGGYNEQFFGPGTRLTVL.

The chain couples TRBV2 to TRBJ1-5, with TRBD1 identical over 8 bases. This CDR3 contains 14 residues. Germline-derived CDR1 and CDR2 are SNHLY and FYNNEI. The V gene end was trimmed by 5 bases and the J gene end by 4 bases; junction bases not matched to a gene: 4. CDR3 in DNA: TGTGCCAGCAGTCCTGGACAGGGAAATCAGCCCCAGCATTTT. This codes for CASSPGQGNQPQHF. Full variable domain (missing parts from reference TRBV2 and TRBJ1-5): EPEVTQTPSHQVTQMGQEVILRCVPISNHLYFYWYRQILGQKVEFLVSFYNNEISEKSEIFDDQFSVERPDGSNFTLKIRSTKLEDSAMYFCASSPGQGNQPQHFGDGTRLSIL.

The rearrangement links TRBV4-1 to TRBJ2-7; 7 nucleotides agree with TRBD1. This CDR3 has 14 residues. V trimming: 2 bases; J trimming: 1 base; junction bases outside the gene matches: 2. Germline V CDR1 and CDR2: MGHRA, YSYEKL. CDR3 protein: CASSQNRGSYEQYF. The CDR3 DNA reads as TGCGCCAGCAGCCAAAACAGGGGTTCCTACGAGCAGTACTTC.

V and J are TRBV6-1 and TRBJ2-2; no clear D gene. Trimming removed 4 bases at V and 2 bases at J, with 11 bases between. The CDR3 runs 15 residues. CDR1 is MNHNS, CDR2 SASEGT, per germline. The CDR3 DNA reads as TGTGCCAGCAGTGCCTCGGGTCCTAACACCGGGGAGCTGTTTTTT. Its translation: CASSASGPNTGELFF.

The J gene is TRBJ2-7, the V gene TRBV7-9; no clear D gene. CDR1 and CDR2 (germline): SEHNR, FQNEAQ (reference sequence). The V end lost 4 bases, the J end lost 2 bases, and 12 bases lay between the germline ends. This CDR3 has 14 residues. The DNA for the CDR3 is TGTGCCAGCAGCTACCCCGGTGGAGCCTACGAGCAGTACTTC. Its protein product is CASSYPGGAYEQYF.